The next 26 T cell receptor beta chains were all read from a single sample in a study of blood T cell repertoires in COVID-19. Using immunoSEQ multiplex PCR, the repertoire was profiled, and TCRdb retains in-frame clones only, with some absent. In the table there are 200,000 to 250,000 clones, about four fifths of which are singletons. Material for sequencing was peripheral blood. The receptors here all came from a woman aged 60 to 75 with acute or convalescent COVID-19.

This clone was recorded once. The rearrangement links TRBV27 to TRBJ2-5; 7 nucleotides align to TRBD2. Germline CDR1 is MNHEY and CDR2 is SMNVEV (reference sequence). J gave up 5 bases and V 6 bases, and 6 bases lay outside the gene matches. This CDR3 is 13 amino acids long. Written as DNA, the CDR3 is TGTGCCAGCAGACGTCTGGGGGGGGAGACCCAGTACTTC. This translates into CASRRLGGETQYF.

The V and J genes are TRBV12-3 or TRBV12-4 and TRBJ1-1; a weak D match, TRBD1 (5 bases). The CDR3 runs to 11 residues. V lost 8 bases and J lost 3, with 7 bases in between. The CDR3: CASGGDTEAFF. CDR3 in DNA: TGTGCCAGCGGAGGGGACACTGAAGCTTTCTTT.

The rearrangement uses TRBV5-1 and TRBJ1-2, with D perhaps matching TRBD1 (6 bases). CDR1 SGHRS and CDR2 YFSETQ come from the germline V gene. V was pared by 5 bases and J by 6 bases, with 14 bases between. This CDR3 is built from 13 residues. The CDR3 is CASSARGRDGYTF. The CDR3 DNA sequence: TGCGCCAGCAGTGCGAGGGGGAGAGATGGCTACACCTTC.

V gene TRBV11-2 combines with J gene TRBJ2-7; D not certain. V was pared by 1 base and J by 1 base, with 8 bases between. Germline V lookup: CDR1 SGHAT, CDR2 FQNNGV. The CDR3 totals 14 residues. CDR3 bases: TGTGCCAGCAGCTTAGCGGGTCATTCCTACGAGCAGTACTTC. This gives the protein CASSLAGHSYEQYF. Looking up the rest from reference TRBV11-2 and TRBJ2-7 gives the full variable domain: EAGVAQSPRYKIIEKRQSVAFWCNPISGHATLYWYQQILGQGPKLLIQFQNNGVVDDSQLPKDRFSAERLKGVDSTLKIQPAKLEDSAVYLCASSLAGHSYEQYFGPGTRLTVT.

The chain combines TRBV6-7 with TRBJ1-1, with a tentative D call TRBD1 (6 bases). TRBV6-7 is treated as an ORF (open reading frame) with a function not yet certain. Trimming took off 1 base at V and 8 bases at J, with 8 bases between the two ends. This CDR3 region has 12 residues. The CDR3: CASSYYTGEAFF. In DNA, the CDR3 is TGTGCCAGCAGTTACTACACAGGGGAAGCTTTCTTT.

The chain uses TRBV28 and TRBJ1-1; tentatively, D is TRBD1 (5 bases). Germline loops: CDR1 MDHEN, CDR2 SYDVKM. This CDR3 is built from 14 residues. V was trimmed by 5 bases and J by 3 bases, leaving 13 bases between them. For the CDR3, the DNA is TGTGCCAGCAGTCAGGGAGGTGCGGACACTGAAGCTTTCTTT. The encoded protein is CASSQGGADTEAFF. The full variable domain, rest sourced from reference TRBV28 and TRBJ1-1, is DVKVTQSSRYLVKRTGEKVFLECVQDMDHENMFWYRQDPGLGLRLIYFSYDVKMKEKGDIPEGYSVSREKKERFSLILESASTNQTSMYLCASSQGGADTEAFFGQGTRLTVV.

The chain employs TRBV5-1 and TRBJ1-6, with unresolved D. V dropped 0 bases and J dropped 5 bases, with 12 bases sitting between them. This CDR3 is built from 16 residues. Germline V lookup: CDR1 SGHRS, CDR2 YFSETQ. As DNA, the CDR3 is TGCGCCAGCAGCTTGGAACCAGGCGACGATAATTCACCCCTCCACTTT. This codes for CASSLEPGDDNSPLHF.

This sequence joins TRBV15 and TRBJ2-7; TRBD1 matches 7 bases. V shed 5 bases and J 5 bases; nucleotides not matched to a gene: 6. The CDR3 is 13 residues long. Germline CDR1 reads LNHNV; CDR2 reads YYDKDF (reference sequence). CDR3 DNA: TGTGCCACCAGCTCACGACAGGGTAACGAGCAGTACTTC. This sequence encodes CATSSRQGNEQYF.

The V and J genes are TRBV19 and TRBJ2-7; weak D call: TRBD1 (5 bases). V was pared by 1 base and J by 5 bases, with 12 bases between. The CDR3 covers 14 residues. Germline V gene sequence: CDR1 LNHDA, CDR2 SQIVND (reference sequence). CDR3 sequence (DNA): TGTGCCAGTAGTATAGCTCCCGACAGAAACGAGCAGTACTTC. As protein: CASSIAPDRNEQYF.

DNA of the CDR3: TGTGCCAGTAGTCCGGGGGGCCTTTCCTACGAGCAGTACTTC. Its translation is CASSPGGLSYEQYF. The V call is TRBV19, the J call TRBJ2-7, with D perhaps matching TRBD2 (7 bases). The CDR3 contains 14 residues. Germline V gene data show CDR1 as LNHDA and CDR2 as SQIVND (reference sequence). The V gene lost 5 bases and the J gene lost 1 base, with 12 bases spanning the gap. The full variable domain, with the rest looked up from reference TRBV19 and TRBJ2-7, is DGGITQSPKYLFRKEGQNVTLSCEQNLNHDAMYWYRQDPGQGLRLIYYSQIVNDFQKGDIAEGYSVSREKKESFPLTVTSAQKNPTAFYLCASSPGGLSYEQYFGPGTRLTVT.

The J gene is TRBJ2-7, the V gene TRBV2; 9 bases are shared with TRBD2. The CDR3 sequence is 16 residues long. The germline V gene encodes CDR1 SNHLY and CDR2 FYNNEI. J lost 2 bases, V lost 1 base, and 6 bases had no gene match. The CDR3 loop is CASSEGSPSGAYEQYF. The CDR3 DNA reads TGTGCCAGCAGTGAAGGAAGTCCTAGCGGGGCCTACGAGCAGTACTTC.

This chain connects TRBV7-2 to TRBJ2-7, with D maybe TRBD2 (5 bases). V was shortened by 1 base and J by 2 bases, with 18 bases between the two germline ends. CDR3 size: 17 residues. Germline assignment: CDR1 SGHTA and CDR2 FQGNSA. The CDR3 loop reads CASSLGGREGYAYEQYF. The CDR3 region has the DNA TGTGCCAGCAGCTTAGGGGGTCGGGAAGGTTATGCCTACGAGCAGTACTTC.

This clone has a handful of counts. The chain combines TRBV18 with TRBJ1-5; perhaps TRBD1 as D (5 bases). The CDR3 totals 16 residues. The V and J ends lost 0 bases and 6 bases respectively, with 15 bases between them. CDR1 and CDR2 (germline): KGHSH, LQKENI. CDR3 protein: CASSPPMGGRGQPQHF. CDR3 coding DNA: TGTGCCAGCTCACCACCGATGGGGGGTAGGGGTCAGCCCCAGCATTTT.

A remark on this clone: Additional DNA sequences in this sample encode the identical CDR3. The gene calls are TRBV3-1 (or the pseudogene TRBV3-2) and TRBJ1-1; no definite D call. Germline V CDR1 and CDR2: LGHDT, YNNKEL (reference sequence). The CDR3 consists of 13 residues. Trimming cost V 6 bases and J 1 base, with 9 bases left between them. The CDR3 spells CASSPRQNTEAFF. The DNA for the CDR3 is TGTGCCAGCAGTCCCAGGCAGAACACTGAAGCTTTCTTT.

This clone was counted a single time. The CDR3 is CASSVGGVGVYGYTF. The CDR3 DNA is TGTGCCAGCAGCGTAGGCGGGGTCGGGGTCTATGGCTACACCTTC. The chain links TRBV9 to TRBJ1-2; D remains unclear. This CDR3 is 15 amino acids long. Germline lookup yields CDR1 SGDLS and CDR2 YYNGEE. V was pared by 0 bases and J by 4 bases, with 13 bases between.

The V and J genes are TRBV6-5 and TRBJ2-7; D gene unclear. CDR3 length: 11 residues. Trimming pared 8 bases from V and 3 bases from J, leaving 8 bases between. In germline, CDR1 is MNHEY, CDR2 SVGAGI. CDR3 sequence reads: CASEWFYEQYF. The DNA of the CDR3 is TGTGCCAGCGAGTGGTTCTACGAGCAGTACTTC.

This chain connects TRBV7-9 to TRBJ2-7; a weak D match, TRBD2 (6 bases). The CDR3 extends over 14 amino acids. CDR1 and CDR2 (germline): SEHNR, FQNEAQ (reference sequence). Trimming took 5 bases from V and 6 from J, leaving 17 bases between them. As DNA, the CDR3 is TGTGCCAGCAGCACGGGACGCAGGGAGGCCGAGCAGTACTTC. Translating gives CASSTGRREAEQYF. Supplemented by reference TRBV7-9 and TRBJ2-7, the full variable domain reads DTGVSQNPRHKITKRGQNVTFRCDPISEHNRLYWYRQTLGQGPEFLTYFQNEAQLEKSRLLSDRFSAERPKGSFSTLEIQRTEQGDSAMYLCASSTGRREAEQYFGPGTRLTVT.

The chain carries TRBV9 and TRBJ1-4, with a tentative D call TRBD1 (6 bases). Per germline, CDR1 SGDLS and CDR2 YYNGEE. CDR3 size: 14 residues. With 4 bases removed from V and 4 bases from J, the gap between germline ends came to 11 bases. CDR3 nucleotide sequence: TGTGCCAGCAGCCTGGACAGCCTTAATGAAAAACTGTTTTTT. Its translation: CASSLDSLNEKLFF.

This chain links TRBV11-2 with TRBJ2-7, with 7 bases aligning to TRBD2. Germline V gives CDR1 SGHAT, CDR2 FQNNGV. V shed 3 bases and J 3 bases; nucleotides not matched to a gene: 14. The CDR3 consists of 17 residues. CDR3 in amino acids: CASSFGPGGGKRYEQYF. In DNA form, the CDR3 reads TGTGCCAGCAGCTTCGGACCCGGGGGAGGGAAGCGCTACGAGCAGTACTTC.

This clone was detected once. The chain is built from TRBV23-1 and TRBJ2-7; D is perhaps TRBD1 (6 bases). TRBV23-1 is marked as an open reading frame, function uncertain. This CDR3 comprises 14 residues. V was pared by 8 bases and J by 2 bases, with 16 bases between. The CDR3: CASGPNRDTYEQYF. In nucleotides, the CDR3 is TGCGCCAGCGGCCCTAACAGGGACACCTACGAGCAGTACTTC.

CDR3 DNA: TGTGCCAGCAGCTTAGGGGGGACAGGGGGCCTCTATGGCTACACCTTC. Translated: CASSLGGTGGLYGYTF. The chain uses TRBV13 and TRBJ1-2, with 12 bases that match TRBD1. The CDR3 runs to 16 residues. J lost 4 bases, V lost 0 bases, and 3 bases had no gene match. Germline-derived CDR1 and CDR2 are PRHDT and FYEKMQ (reference sequence). The full variable domain, with the rest looked up from reference TRBV13 and TRBJ1-2, is AAGVIQSPRHLIKEKRETATLKCYPIPRHDTVYWYQQGPGQDPQFLISFYEKMQSDKGSIPDRFSAQQFSDYHSELNMSSLELGDSALYFCASSLGGTGGLYGYTFGSGTRLTVV.

The J gene is TRBJ2-5, the V gene TRBV19; 10 nucleotides agree with TRBD2. Trimming at V came to 7 bases and at J to 4 bases, leaving 9 bases not matched to a gene. CDR3 length: 15 amino acids. The germline V gene has CDR1 LNHDA and CDR2 SQIVND (reference sequence). CDR3 in DNA: TGTGCCAGTACCACCAGCGGGGGGGCCGCAGAGACCCAGTACTTC. Translating gives CASTTSGGAAETQYF.

J is TRBJ2-5 and V is TRBV12-3 or TRBV12-4, with D perhaps TRBD2 (5 bases). V lost 10 bases, J lost 7 bases, and 13 bases lay in between. The CDR3 runs 11 residues. In nucleotides, the CDR3 is TGTGCCATAGGGAGAGATGGGACCCAGTACTTC. It yields the protein CAIGRDGTQYF.

The sample holds one count of this clone. The chain carries TRBV19 and TRBJ2-7, with D maybe TRBD2 (6 bases). The CDR3 extends over 12 amino acids. V was trimmed by 4 bases and J by 7 bases, leaving 11 bases between them. Per the germline V gene, CDR1 is LNHDA and CDR2 is SQIVND (reference sequence). The CDR3: CASSSGDWEQYF. The CDR3 DNA sequence: TGTGCCAGTAGTAGCGGGGACTGGGAGCAGTACTTC.

This chain joins TRBV9 and TRBJ2-7; 7 positions match TRBD1. Germline trimming cut 5 bases from V and 2 bases from J; bases unmatched to any gene: 10. This CDR3 has 15 amino acids. In germline, CDR1 is SGDLS, CDR2 YYNGEE. The chain's CDR3 is CASSPWDSSPYEQYF. CDR3 sequence (DNA): TGTGCCAGCAGTCCATGGGACAGTAGTCCCTACGAGCAGTACTTC.

This chain connects TRBV5-1 to TRBJ2-3, with 8 bases identical to TRBD2. The CDR3 runs 16 residues. V was clipped by 0 bases and J by 4 bases; unmatched bases: 7. Germline V lookup: CDR1 SGHRS, CDR2 YFSETQ. The CDR3 DNA follows: TGCGCCAGCAGCTTGGTCAGCGGGGGAACGGCAGATACGCAGTATTTT. This sequence encodes CASSLVSGGTADTQYF.